This paragraph covers one TCR beta chain sequence. The sample originates from a study of T cell responses to AZD1222 COVID-19 vaccine. V lost 0 bases to trimming and J lost 0 bases, with 8 bases between them. Per the germline V gene, CDR1 is MNHNY and CDR2 is SVGAGI (reference sequence). The CDR3 consists of 15 residues. Data came from immunoSEQ multiplex PCR; TCRdb stores just in-frame clones and leaves some out. Among about 110,000 clones listed, 92% were seen once. Specimen: peripheral blood, collected on day 0 of AZD1222 vaccination. The source is an adult in good health. This sequence joins TRBV6-6 and TRBJ1-1; unclear D gene. The DNA for the CDR3 is TGTGCCAGCAGTTACTCTCACCTAATGAACACTGAAGCTTTCTTT. Translating it yields CASSYSHLMNTEAFF.